The 26 T cell receptor beta chains in this list originate from one sample, sequenced in a study of blood T cells in healthy people across ages. A second PCR of roughly 7 to 11 cycles used a sample-barcoded 5' primer and a J-beta primer mix. One entry per CDR3 protein results from TCRdb running MiXCR on the 5' RACE reads. The sample carries fewer than 2 million distinct CDR3 sequences, roughly two fifths recorded once. Sequences were obtained from blood. Every receptor here comes from a human donor in good health.

This chain links TRBV9 with TRBJ1-2; tentative D call: TRBD1 (6 bases). Germline loops: CDR1 SGDLS, CDR2 YYNGEE. The ends were cut back, 3 bases at V and 0 bases at J, with 15 bases in the middle. The CDR3 has 16 residues. Here the CDR3 reads CASSAGTPRANYGYTF. In DNA form, the CDR3 reads TGTGCCAGCAGCGCCGGGACACCCAGAGCTAACTATGGCTACACCTTC.

The rearrangement joins TRBV2 to TRBJ2-6; D gene uncertain. Trimming cost V 7 bases and J 2 bases, with 18 bases left between them. Germline CDR1 reads SNHLY; CDR2 reads FYNNEI. The CDR3 consists of 17 residues. The CDR3 DNA reads TGTGCCAGCACTGGTATAACAACTCTACCTGGGGCCAACGTCCTGACTTTC. This translates into CASTGITTLPGANVLTF.

This rearrangement joins TRBV7-2 to TRBJ2-7; TRBD2 matches at 9 bases. Losses at the gene ends were 5 bases for V and 4 bases for J; bases not matched to a gene: 9. The CDR3 totals 15 residues. Germline V gene sequence: CDR1 SGHTA, CDR2 FQGNSA. The CDR3 protein is CASSQASGNRYEQYF. The CDR3 bases are TGTGCCAGCAGCCAAGCTAGCGGGAATAGGTACGAGCAGTACTTC.

The CDR3 loop is CSAGEHPNQPQHF. CDR3 sequence (DNA): TGCAGTGCTGGTGAACACCCAAATCAGCCCCAGCATTTT. The rearrangement uses TRBV20-1 and TRBJ1-5; D gene ambiguous. The length of the CDR3 is 13 residues. Trimming stripped 5 bases from V and 4 bases from J, with 12 bases between. CDR1 and CDR2 (germline): DFQATT, SNEGSKA (reference sequence).

This clonotype was seen ten or more times. The chain has TRBV9 and TRBJ2-3; unclear D gene. This CDR3 is 15 amino acids long. Trimming took 0 bases from V and 2 from J, leaving 10 bases between them. CDR1 is SGDLS, CDR2 YYNGEE, per germline. This CDR3 is CASSVEGLSTDTQYF. CDR3 bases: TGTGCCAGCAGCGTAGAAGGCCTTTCCACAGATACGCAGTATTTT.

This clonotype was picked up a small number of times. The V call is TRBV5-1, the J call TRBJ1-6; D is ambiguous. This CDR3 is built from 18 residues. The V end lost 0 bases, the J end lost 1 base, and 14 bases lay between the germline ends. The germline CDR1 and CDR2 sequences are SGHRS and YFSETQ. The CDR3 DNA follows: TGCGCCAGCAGCTTGGCCCCCGCAGGCGAGTCCTATAATTCACCCCTCCACTTT. Encoded protein: CASSLAPAGESYNSPLHF.

This clonotype has a handful of counts. The chain links TRBV20-1 to TRBJ2-1; D not resolved. Germline-derived CDR1 and CDR2 are DFQATT and SNEGSKA (reference sequence). V lost 3 bases and J 6 bases, leaving 18 bases between the germline ends. This CDR3 is built from 15 residues. The CDR3: CSASKFLVTANEQFF. In DNA form, the CDR3 reads TGCAGTGCTAGCAAATTCCTCGTGACGGCCAATGAGCAGTTCTTC.

This clonotype was detected a few times. The gene calls are TRBV6-2 or TRBV6-3 and TRBJ2-1; 10 positions match TRBD1. Germline CDR1 is MNHEY and CDR2 is SVGEGT. The CDR3 is made up of 16 amino acids. Unmatched junction bases numbered 7, after V lost 2 bases and J lost 6 bases. The CDR3 nucleotides are TGTGCCAGCAGTTACCTCGGGACAGGGGATGGCAATGAGCAGTTCTTC. This encodes CASSYLGTGDGNEQFF.

V and J are TRBV15 and TRBJ2-7; 9 nucleotides align to TRBD2. The DNA end is a closer match to TRBJ2-5, so the J assignment may be wrong. The germline V gene has CDR1 LNHNV and CDR2 YYDKDF (reference sequence). The length of the CDR3 is 16 residues. CDR3 DNA sequence: TGTGCCACCGGCGAGTTAAGCGGGGGGACTCGAGAGACCCAGTACTTC. Translation: CATGELSGGTRETQYF.

The V and J genes are TRBV5-6 and TRBJ1-2, with D possibly matching TRBD1 (6 bases). This CDR3 is built from 17 residues. Trimming left V 1 base short and J 4 bases short, with 20 bases between. Looked up from germline, CDR1 is SGHDT and CDR2 is YYEEEE. The CDR3, as DNA: TGTGCCAGCAGCTTGAGGTGGTGGGGGGGCAGCCCCTATGGCTACACCTTC. It encodes CASSLRWWGGSPYGYTF.

This chain links TRBV10-3 with TRBJ2-3; 9 bases fit TRBD2. With V trimmed by 6 bases and J by 4 bases, 2 bases remained unmatched. Germline V CDR1 and CDR2: ENHRY, SYGVKD. The CDR3 is 13 residues long. CDR3 sequence: CAIRGGRADTQYF. DNA of the CDR3: TGTGCCATCAGAGGCGGGAGGGCAGATACGCAGTATTTT.

A few counts support this clonotype. V usage is TRBV4-1 and J usage is TRBJ1-2, with D uncertain. Germline CDR1 MGHRA, CDR2 YSYEKL. V lost 1 base and J lost 0, with 12 bases in between. This CDR3 spans 16 amino acids. The CDR3 is CASSQGGGLPNYGYTF. The CDR3 DNA is TGCGCCAGCAGCCAAGGGGGTGGTTTACCTAACTATGGCTACACCTTC.

This clonotype was recorded at least ten times. This chain connects TRBV29-1 to TRBJ2-5, with D unresolved. Trimming removed 5 bases at V and 1 base at J, with 8 bases between. In germline, CDR1 is SQVTM, CDR2 ANQGSEA. CDR3 size: 12 residues. DNA for the CDR3: TGCAGCGTTATGTACCTCCAAGAGACCCAGTACTTC. Its protein is CSVMYLQETQYF.

This clonotype occurred a few times. V is TRBV12-3 or TRBV12-4 and J is TRBJ1-6; TRBD1 aligns across 7 bases. There are 15 residues in the CDR3. With V trimmed by 3 bases and J by 8 bases, 7 bases remained unmatched. The CDR3 loop reads CASSLENRGYSPLHF. CDR3 bases: TGTGCCAGCAGTTTGGAAAACAGGGGTTATTCACCCCTCCACTTT.

This clonotype was picked up one time. The chain combines TRBV5-1 with TRBJ1-2; 7 nucleotides align to TRBD1. Germline values: CDR1 SGHRS, CDR2 YFSETQ. This CDR3 comprises 16 residues. Trimming cost V 0 bases and J 8 bases; bases outside gene matches: 13. The CDR3 protein is CASSLAGTGASMGYTF. The DNA of the CDR3 is TGCGCCAGCAGCTTGGCCGGCACAGGGGCCTCTATGGGCTACACCTTC. Variable domain in full (rest from reference TRBV5-1 and TRBJ1-2): KAGVTQTPRYLIKTRGQQVTLSCSPISGHRSVSWYQQTPGQGLQFLFEYFSETQRNKGNFPGRFSGRQFSNSRSEMNVSTLELGDSALYLCASSLAGTGASMGYTFGSGTRLTVV.

This clonotype was counted only a few times. J is TRBJ2-4 and V is TRBV27, with D maybe TRBD2 (5 bases). TRBJ2-7 matches the DNA end more closely, so the J call is doubtful. The CDR3 runs 13 residues. Germline lookup yields CDR1 MNHEY and CDR2 SMNVEV (reference sequence). DNA of the CDR3: TGTGCCAGCAGTGCTACCGCGGGTGGCGAGCAGTACTTC. This sequence encodes CASSATAGGEQYF.

The gene calls are TRBV27 and TRBJ2-7, with 10 bases that match TRBD2. The CDR3 length is 15 residues. Germline CDR1 MNHEY, CDR2 SMNVEV (reference sequence). Trimming took 5 bases from V and 10 from J; bases not matched to a gene: 14. This CDR3 reads CASSKTSGIQETQYF. CDR3 sequence (DNA): TGTGCCAGCAGTAAAACTAGCGGGATCCAAGAGACTCAGTACTTC.

The J gene is TRBJ1-2, the V gene TRBV29-1; D gene uncertain. Deletions cut 4 bases from V and 5 bases from J, with 14 bases between. Germline CDR1 SQVTM, CDR2 ANQGSEA. The CDR3 covers 13 residues. The DNA for the CDR3 is TGCAGCGTTGCAACCTCCGGGGTGTATGGCTACACCTTC. Protein sequence: CSVATSGVYGYTF.

The chain links TRBV5-6 to TRBJ2-4; D is ambiguous. V was clipped by 4 bases and J by 1 base, with 12 bases between them. Germline CDR1 is SGHDT and CDR2 is YYEEEE. This CDR3 region has 15 residues. This CDR3 reads CASSPRPAAKNIQYF. The CDR3 DNA follows: TGTGCCAGCAGCCCCCGGCCCGCGGCCAAAAACATTCAGTACTTC. The full variable domain, completed using reference TRBV5-6 and TRBJ2-4, is DAGVTQSPTHLIKTRGQQVTLRCSPKSGHDTVSWYQQALGQGPQFIFQYYEEEERQRGNFPDRFSGHQFPNYSSELNVNALLLGDSALYLCASSPRPAAKNIQYFGAGTRLSVL.

The chain uses TRBV7-2 and TRBJ2-1; D possibly uses TRBD1 or TRBD2 (6 bases each). This CDR3 has 16 amino acids. V lost 1 base, J lost 2 bases, and 12 bases lay in between. Germline values: CDR1 SGHTA, CDR2 FQGNSA. This CDR3 is CASSLVWGATYNEQFF. CDR3 sequence (DNA): TGTGCCAGCAGCTTAGTGTGGGGGGCTACCTACAATGAGCAGTTCTTC.

This chain uses TRBV10-3 with TRBJ2-7; 10 nucleotides align to TRBD2. CDR3 length: 16 amino acids. Germline V gives CDR1 ENHRY, CDR2 SYGVKD. The V and J ends lost 9 bases and 0 bases, in that order; junction bases with no gene match: 11. Here the CDR3 reads CAIPKTSGVSSYEQYF. CDR3 sequence (DNA): TGTGCCATTCCTAAAACTAGCGGGGTCAGCTCCTACGAGCAGTACTTC.

The gene calls are TRBV15 and TRBJ2-3, with D perhaps given as TRBD1 or TRBD2 (5 bases each). Germline V lookup: CDR1 LNHNV, CDR2 YYDKDF (reference sequence). The V end lost 5 bases, the J end lost 0 bases, and 9 bases lay between the germline ends. The CDR3 consists of 14 residues. The CDR3 is CATSDGASTDTQYF. CDR3 nucleotides: TGTGCCACCAGCGACGGGGCTAGCACAGATACGCAGTATTTT.

The rearrangement links TRBV6-5 to TRBJ1-2; TRBD1 agrees at 7 bases. Looked up from germline, CDR1 is MNHEY and CDR2 is SVGAGI. The CDR3 loop spans 14 amino acids. The J segment lost 6 bases and the V segment lost 7 bases, leaving 11 bases of the junction unmatched. The CDR3 loop is CASTNTGAVDGYTF. CDR3 coding DNA: TGTGCCAGCACCAATACAGGGGCAGTGGATGGCTACACCTTC.

The rearrangement uses TRBV12-5 and TRBJ2-7; TRBD2 matches at 14 bases. V lost 6 bases to trimming and J lost 6 bases; unmatched junction nucleotides: 10. Germline V lookup: CDR1 LGHNT, CDR2 FRNRAP. This CDR3 has 16 residues. The CDR3 DNA reads TGTGCTAGTGGGACAGGCGGACTAGCGGGGGGATCCGAGCAGTACTTC. Its translation is CASGTGGLAGGSEQYF.

The J gene is TRBJ2-5, the V gene TRBV5-1, with 14 bases that match TRBD2. This CDR3 spans 16 amino acids. V shed 4 bases, J shed 5 bases, and the junction held 7 bases outside the gene matches. Germline assignment: CDR1 SGHRS and CDR2 YFSETQ. The chain's CDR3 is CASSIGTSGGWETQYF. The CDR3 DNA is TGCGCCAGCAGCATCGGGACTAGCGGGGGCTGGGAGACCCAGTACTTC.

This clonotype was observed a few times. This chain uses TRBV20-1 with TRBJ1-2; D ambiguous. The CDR3 extends over 13 amino acids. In germline, CDR1 is DFQATT, CDR2 SNEGSKA (reference sequence). V was cut by 2 bases and J by 1 base, with 8 bases left in between. In DNA, the CDR3 is TGCAGTGCTAGAAAGGCGGATAACTATGGCTACACCTTC. This codes for CSARKADNYGYTF.